What follows are 28 T cell receptor beta chains derived from one specimen sequenced in a study of siplizumab effects on memory and regulatory T cells. Sequencing used immunoSEQ multiplex PCR; TCRdb keeps in-frame clones, though not all of them. The sample carries 80,000 to 130,000 clones, 75% to 95% recorded once. Sequencing input: CD4+ T cells sorted from blood. The receptors derive from a human donor in good health. Some clones in this sample may be carry-over from other donors' samples.

The CDR3 is CASSLTTGTEAFF. The CDR3 DNA sequence: TGTGCCAGCAGTTTAACTACGGGCACTGAAGCTTTCTTT. This sequence joins TRBV27 and TRBJ1-1; D call uncertain. Per germline, CDR1 MNHEY and CDR2 SMNVEV (reference sequence). Deletions cut 2 bases from V and 4 bases from J, with 8 bases between. The CDR3 is 13 residues long.

The V gene is TRBV7-2, the J gene TRBJ2-1; D is possibly TRBD2 (6 bases). The CDR3 spans 14 residues. V shed 5 bases and J shed 7 bases, with 15 bases lying between them. Germline lookup yields CDR1 SGHTA and CDR2 FQGNSA. CDR3 DNA sequence: TGTGCCAGCAGCCCCCGACTAGTAGAGAATGAGCAGTTCTTC. Translation gives CASSPRLVENEQFF.

The chain employs TRBV7-6 and TRBJ2-3, with 7 bases fitting TRBD2. V shed 3 bases, J shed 2 bases, and the junction held 5 bases outside the gene matches. Germline CDR1 is SGHVS and CDR2 is FNYEAQ. The CDR3 length is 15 residues. CDR3 DNA sequence: TGTGCCAGCAGCTTCCTAGCGGCCCCCACAGATACGCAGTATTTT. Its translation is CASSFLAAPTDTQYF.

This clone was seen a single time. The chain uses TRBV5-1 and TRBJ2-7, with unresolved D. Germline values: CDR1 SGHRS, CDR2 YFSETQ. CDR3 length equals 17 residues. The V gene lost 3 bases and the J gene lost 2 bases, with 21 bases spanning the gap. The DNA for the CDR3 is TGCGCCAGCAGCTCCACCAGCCCCACTCTTAGGCCCTACGAGCAGTACTTC. Translating it yields CASSSTSPTLRPYEQYF.

The count of this clone is one. DNA of the CDR3: TGCGCCAGCAGCCTGGAGGGGACAGGGGTCGAAAAACTGTTTTTT. This translates into CASSLEGTGVEKLFF. The chain carries TRBV5-1 and TRBJ1-4, with 10 bases aligning to TRBD1. Trimming removed 4 bases from V and 8 bases from J; junction bases left unmatched: 8. This CDR3 has 15 residues. CDR1 and CDR2 from the germline V gene are SGHRS and YFSETQ.

CDR3: CASSGIQETQYF. The CDR3 DNA reads TGTGCCAGCAGCGGCATTCAAGAGACCCAGTACTTC. The chain links TRBV5-4 to TRBJ2-5, with D unresolved. Germline V lookup: CDR1 SGHNT, CDR2 YYREEE (reference sequence). V dropped 4 bases and J dropped 2 bases, with 6 bases sitting between them. This CDR3 comprises 12 residues. Full variable domain (remainder filled in from reference TRBV5-4 and TRBJ2-5): ETGVTQSPTHLIKTRGQQVTLRCSSQSGHNTVSWYQQALGQGPQFIFQYYREEENGRGNFPPRFSGLQFPNYSSELNVNALELDDSALYLCASSGIQETQYFGPGTRLLVL.

This rearrangement joins TRBV7-3 to TRBJ1-1, with TRBD1 identical over 8 bases. With V trimmed by 5 bases and J by 9 bases, 8 bases remained unmatched. CDR1 and CDR2 (germline): SGHTA, FQGTGA. The CDR3 is 13 amino acids. CDR3 amino acids: CASSPGQGTKAFF. In nucleotides, the CDR3 is TGTGCCAGCAGCCCCGGACAGGGAACAAAAGCTTTCTTT. The full variable domain, with the rest looked up from reference TRBV7-3 and TRBJ1-1, is GAGVSQTPSNKVTEKGKYVELRCDPISGHTALYWYRQSLGQGPEFLIYFQGTGAADDSGLPNDRFFAVRPEGSVSTLKIQRTERGDSAVYLCASSPGQGTKAFFGQGTRLTVV.

The chain is built from TRBV29-1 and TRBJ1-2; no definite D call. The CDR3 contains 13 residues. Germline CDR1 and CDR2: SQVTM and ANQGSEA. Trimming removed 4 bases from V and 5 bases from J, with 14 bases in between. CDR3 residues: CSVAVGPAYGYTF. The CDR3 DNA reads as TGCAGCGTTGCGGTCGGACCCGCTTATGGCTACACCTTC. Full variable domain (missing parts from reference TRBV29-1 and TRBJ1-2): SAVISQKPSRDICQRGTSLTIQCQVDSQVTMMFWYRQQPGQSLTLIATANQGSEATYESGFVIDKFPISRPNLTFSTLTVSNMSPEDSSIYLCSVAVGPAYGYTFGSGTRLTVV.

CDR3 coding DNA: TGTGCCAGCAGTTACGGTAATCAGCCCCAGCATTTT. Amino acid sequence: CASSYGNQPQHF. V and J are TRBV6-6 and TRBJ1-5; D unclear. The CDR3 extends over 12 amino acids. Trimming shortened V by 2 bases and J by 4 bases, and 3 bases separated the two germline ends. Germline V gene lookup returns CDR1 MNHNY and CDR2 SVGAGI (reference sequence).

This clone was observed a few times. The chain links TRBV6-1 to TRBJ2-4; D uncertain. The CDR3 extends over 13 amino acids. The germline V and J ends were trimmed by 6 bases and 6 bases, with 12 bases remaining between them. CDR1 is MNHNS and CDR2 is SASEGT in the germline V gene. CDR3: CASSGWAANIQYF. Here the CDR3 DNA reads TGTGCCAGCAGCGGCTGGGCGGCAAACATTCAGTACTTC.

V usage is TRBV20-1 and J usage is TRBJ2-3; no clear D. Germline CDR1 DFQATT, CDR2 SNEGSKA (reference sequence). The CDR3 is made up of 10 amino acids. V was trimmed by 7 bases and J by 7 bases, leaving 9 bases between them. This CDR3 is CSVGEYTQYF. The CDR3 DNA sequence: TGCAGTGTAGGAGAATATACGCAGTATTTT.

This clone occurred once. The chain carries TRBV19 and TRBJ1-1, with a tentative D call TRBD1 (5 bases). Germline V CDR1 and CDR2: LNHDA, SQIVND (reference sequence). V lost 7 bases and J 4 bases, leaving 13 bases between the germline ends. The CDR3 runs to 13 residues. CDR3 bases: TGTGCCAGTACGGTGAGGAGGGGCACTGAAGCTTTCTTT. Translated, it gives CASTVRRGTEAFF.

This clone has only a few counts. J is TRBJ1-3 and V is TRBV5-1; the D gene is possibly TRBD1 (5 bases). Trimming shortened V by 3 bases and J by 2 bases, and 15 bases separated the two germline ends. This CDR3 region has 16 residues. The germline CDR1 and CDR2 sequences are SGHRS and YFSETQ. CDR3 nucleotides: TGCGCCAGCAGCTCGGGGGACCGCTTTACTGGAAACACCATATATTTT. Translation: CASSSGDRFTGNTIYF.

The chain employs TRBV18 and TRBJ1-2, with TRBD1 identical over 9 bases. The CDR3 runs 13 residues. Germline CDR1 and CDR2: KGHSH and LQKENI. With V trimmed by 6 bases and J by 8 bases, 7 bases remained unmatched. The CDR3, as DNA: TGTGCCAGCTCCCTGGGACAGGGAGGCGGCTACACCTTC. Translated: CASSLGQGGGYTF.

This chain uses TRBV30 with TRBJ2-6; the D is unclear. Trimming took off 0 bases at V and 0 bases at J, with 9 bases between the two ends. From germline, CDR1 is GTSNPN and CDR2 SVGIG (reference sequence). The CDR3 extends over 16 amino acids. CDR3 amino acids: CAWSVGRNSGANVLTF. The CDR3 nucleotides read TGTGCCTGGAGTGTAGGCAGGAACTCTGGGGCCAACGTCCTGACTTTC.

This chain connects TRBV5-1 to TRBJ2-2, with D possibly matching TRBD2 (5 bases). V shed 0 bases and J shed 2 bases, with 8 bases lying between them. Germline CDR1 and CDR2: SGHRS and YFSETQ. CDR3 length: 15 amino acids. CDR3 coding DNA: TGCGCCAGCAGCTTGGGGGGAGTCAACACCGGGGAGCTGTTTTTT. This gives the protein CASSLGGVNTGELFF.

This clone was seen only a few times. This sequence joins TRBV12-5 and TRBJ1-1; 7 nucleotides agree with TRBD1. J lost 7 bases, V lost 9 bases, and 14 bases had no gene match. This CDR3 contains 14 residues. Germline-derived CDR1 and CDR2 are LGHNT and FRNRAP. CDR3 amino acids: CASRQGNKFVEAFF. CDR3 nucleotides: TGTGCTAGCAGACAGGGAAACAAGTTTGTTGAAGCTTTCTTT.

This rearrangement joins TRBV18 to TRBJ2-1; D is uncertain. CDR1 and CDR2 from the germline V gene are KGHSH and LQKENI. The CDR3 runs 15 residues. V lost 3 bases to trimming and J lost 7 bases, with 16 bases between them. CDR3 loop: CASSPLVKSGNEQFF. For the CDR3, the DNA is TGTGCCAGCTCACCCCTAGTCAAGTCTGGGAATGAGCAGTTCTTC.

The V and J genes are TRBV2 and TRBJ1-1, with a tentative D call TRBD1 (5 bases). With 6 bases removed from V and 3 bases from J, the gap between germline ends came to 11 bases. CDR1 SNHLY and CDR2 FYNNEI come from the germline V gene. CDR3 size: 13 residues. CDR3 sequence reads: CASRSSGHTEAFF. CDR3 DNA: TGTGCCAGCAGAAGTTCAGGGCACACTGAAGCTTTCTTT. The full variable domain, completed using reference TRBV2 and TRBJ1-1, is EPEVTQTPSHQVTQMGQEVILRCVPISNHLYFYWYRQILGQKVEFLVSFYNNEISEKSEIFDDQFSVERPDGSNFTLKIRSTKLEDSAMYFCASRSSGHTEAFFGQGTRLTVV.

CDR3 nucleotides: TGCAGCGTTGCTCCTAATCCCCTGAACACTGAAGCTTTCTTT. Its translation is CSVAPNPLNTEAFF. The chain is built from TRBV29-1 and TRBJ1-1; D remains unclear. The CDR3 totals 14 residues. CDR1 is SQVTM, CDR2 ANQGSEA, per germline. Trimming shortened V by 4 bases and J by 0 bases, and 12 bases separated the two germline ends. The whole variable domain, filled in from reference TRBV29-1 and TRBJ1-1, reads SAVISQKPSRDICQRGTSLTIQCQVDSQVTMMFWYRQQPGQSLTLIATANQGSEATYESGFVIDKFPISRPNLTFSTLTVSNMSPEDSSIYLCSVAPNPLNTEAFFGQGTRLTVV.

The gene calls are TRBV6-5 and TRBJ1-2, with D perhaps matching TRBD1 (5 bases). Trimming took off 6 bases at V and 4 bases at J, with 12 bases between the two ends. The CDR3 spans 13 residues. The germline CDR1 and CDR2 sequences are MNHEY and SVGAGI. CDR3: CASRGTTAYGYTF. The CDR3 nucleotides read TGTGCCAGCAGGGGGACTACTGCCTATGGCTACACCTTC.

V and J are TRBV2 and TRBJ2-2; 8 bases align to TRBD1. Per the germline V gene, CDR1 is SNHLY and CDR2 is FYNNEI. CDR3 length equals 18 residues. The J segment lost 2 bases and the V segment lost 5 bases, leaving 13 bases of the junction unmatched. CDR3 sequence reads: CASSTPLGQAINTGELFF. CDR3 nucleotides: TGTGCCAGCAGTACCCCTCTGGGACAGGCGATAAACACCGGGGAGCTGTTTTTT.

By share of the sample, this clone is medium-sized. This chain uses TRBV12-1 with TRBJ1-1; the D call of TRBD1 is as the table states it, not checked on the DNA. TRBV12-1 has pseudogene status. The CDR3 contains 15 residues. The CDR3 protein is CASSPNGTQGTEAFF. As DNA, the CDR3 is TGTGCCAGCAGTCCAAACGGGACACAAGGGACTGAAGCTTTCTTT.

The chain recombines TRBV6-5 with TRBJ1-1, with 7 bases that match TRBD1. The V gene end was trimmed by 3 bases and the J gene end by 6 bases; junction bases not matched to a gene: 7. This CDR3 has 14 amino acids. Germline V CDR1 and CDR2: MNHEY, SVGAGI. CDR3 in DNA: TGTGCCAGCAGTTATAAGGGGGCTTGGTCTGAAGCTTTCTTT. Encoded protein: CASSYKGAWSEAFF.

This chain connects TRBV6-6 to TRBJ2-3, with 9 bases identical to TRBD1. The germline V gene has CDR1 MNHNY and CDR2 SVGAGI (reference sequence). The J segment lost 1 base and the V segment lost 11 bases, leaving 4 bases of the junction unmatched. This CDR3 has 13 amino acids. The CDR3 region is CAARTGGTDTQYF. The CDR3 DNA follows: TGTGCCGCAAGGACAGGGGGCACAGATACGCAGTATTTT.

CDR3: CASSAEGWGPNQPQHF. CDR3 nucleotide sequence: TGTGCCAGCAGCGCGGAGGGGTGGGGCCCCAATCAGCCCCAGCATTTT. The chain links TRBV9 to TRBJ1-5; weak D call: TRBD1 (5 bases). V gave up 3 bases and J gave up 3 bases, with 16 bases separating them. Germline assignment: CDR1 SGDLS and CDR2 YYNGEE. The CDR3 has 16 amino acids. The full variable domain, its missing parts supplied by reference TRBV9 and TRBJ1-5, is DSGVTQTPKHLITATGQRVTLRCSPRSGDLSVYWYQQSLDQGLQFLIQYYNGEERAKGNILERFSAQQFPDLHSELNLSSLELGDSALYFCASSAEGWGPNQPQHFGDGTRLSIL.

V and J are TRBV29-1 and TRBJ2-7; 11 bases line up with TRBD1. The CDR3 loop spans 14 amino acids. Germline V gene data show CDR1 as SQVTM and CDR2 as ANQGSEA. Germline trimming cut 7 bases from V and 7 bases from J; bases unmatched to any gene: 12. The CDR3 coding sequence is TGCAGCGGCACCGGGACAGGGGGAACCGCAGAGCAGTACTTC. Translating gives CSGTGTGGTAEQYF.

V gene TRBV28 combines with J gene TRBJ1-3; no firm D call. Germline assignment: CDR1 MDHEN and CDR2 SYDVKM. The CDR3 sequence is 16 residues long. V was trimmed by 1 base and J by 0 bases, leaving 10 bases between them. CDR3 DNA sequence: TGTGCCAGCAGTTTATTTTACAGCTTCTCTGGAAACACCATATATTTT. Translated: CASSLFYSFSGNTIYF.